These 3 T cell receptor beta chains share one sample of origin, sequenced in a study of multiple sclerosis patients with progressive multifocal leukoencephalopathy. Sequenced by immunoSEQ multiplex PCR; TCRdb stores in-frame clones only, minus some. The sample contains 25,000 to 35,000 clones, about 85% of which appear only once. Time point meaning: time of PML onset. The sample was PBMCs, taken from a patient treated with natalizumab. Receptors were obtained from a woman in her 30s with progressive multifocal leukoencephalopathy.

The rearrangement links TRBV7-6 to TRBJ2-1, with D possibly TRBD1 on 6 matching bases. The CDR3 consists of 15 residues. Trimming took off 3 bases at V and 7 bases at J, with 16 bases between the two ends. The germline CDR1 and CDR2 sequences are SGHVS and FNYEAQ. CDR3 region: CASSFIQGSQNEQFF. CDR3 nucleotide sequence: TGTGCCAGCAGCTTTATTCAGGGGTCTCAAAATGAGCAGTTCTTC.

In its sample, this clone was seen once. The chain employs TRBV27 and TRBJ1-1; D gene ambiguous. The CDR3 extends over 14 amino acids. Deletions cut 4 bases from V and 2 bases from J, with 11 bases between. Germline-derived CDR1 and CDR2 are MNHEY and SMNVEV (reference sequence). CDR3: CASSSSGFNTEAFF. In nucleotides, the CDR3 is TGTGCCAGCAGTTCCTCGGGATTCAACACTGAAGCTTTCTTT.

V and J are TRBV4-2 and TRBJ1-2; D gene uncertain. Germline V lookup: CDR1 LGHNA, CDR2 YNFKEQ. V gave up 0 bases and J gave up 3 bases, with 8 bases separating them. This CDR3 comprises 14 residues. The CDR3 bases are TGTGCCAGCAGCCAAGAGGGAGCGGACTATGGCTACACCTTC. It codes for CASSQEGADYGYTF.